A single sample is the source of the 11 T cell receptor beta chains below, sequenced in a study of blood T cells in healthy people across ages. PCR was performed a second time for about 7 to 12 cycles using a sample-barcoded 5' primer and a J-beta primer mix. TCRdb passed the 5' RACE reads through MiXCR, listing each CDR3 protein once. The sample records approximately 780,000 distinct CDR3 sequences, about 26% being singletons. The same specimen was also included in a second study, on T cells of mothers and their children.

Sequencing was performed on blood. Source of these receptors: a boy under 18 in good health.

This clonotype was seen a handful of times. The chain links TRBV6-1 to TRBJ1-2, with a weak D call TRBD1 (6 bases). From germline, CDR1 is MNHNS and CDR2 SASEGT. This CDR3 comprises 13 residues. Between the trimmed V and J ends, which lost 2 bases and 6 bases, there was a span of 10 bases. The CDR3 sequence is CASSEQAGDGYTF. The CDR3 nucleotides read TGTGCCAGCAGTGAACAAGCAGGGGATGGCTACACCTTC.

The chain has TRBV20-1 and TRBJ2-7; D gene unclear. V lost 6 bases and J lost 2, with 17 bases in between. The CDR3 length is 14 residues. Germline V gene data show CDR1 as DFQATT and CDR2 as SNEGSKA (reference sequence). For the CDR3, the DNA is TGCAGTGCCCGAGAGTGGGCGGTGGCCTACGAGCAGTACTTC. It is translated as CSAREWAVAYEQYF.

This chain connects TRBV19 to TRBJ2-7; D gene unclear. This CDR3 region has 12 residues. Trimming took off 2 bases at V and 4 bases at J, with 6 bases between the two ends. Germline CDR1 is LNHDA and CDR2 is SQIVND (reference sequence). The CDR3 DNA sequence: TGTGCCAGTAGTATATCTGGGTACGAGCAGTACTTC. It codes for CASSISGYEQYF.

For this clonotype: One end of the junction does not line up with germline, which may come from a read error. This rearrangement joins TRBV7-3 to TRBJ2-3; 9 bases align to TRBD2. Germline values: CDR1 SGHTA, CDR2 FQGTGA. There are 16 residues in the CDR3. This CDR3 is CASSLQPAGGRDTQYF. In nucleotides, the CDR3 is TGTGCCAGTAGCTTACAGCCTGCGGGGGGGAGGGATACGCAGTATTTT.

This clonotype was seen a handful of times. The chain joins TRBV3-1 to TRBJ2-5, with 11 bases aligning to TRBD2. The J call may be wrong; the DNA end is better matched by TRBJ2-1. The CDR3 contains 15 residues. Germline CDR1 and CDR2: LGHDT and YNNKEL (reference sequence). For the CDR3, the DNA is TGTGCCAGCAGCCAATCTAGCGGGGGGCAAAATGAGCAGTTCTTC. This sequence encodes CASSQSSGGQNEQFF.

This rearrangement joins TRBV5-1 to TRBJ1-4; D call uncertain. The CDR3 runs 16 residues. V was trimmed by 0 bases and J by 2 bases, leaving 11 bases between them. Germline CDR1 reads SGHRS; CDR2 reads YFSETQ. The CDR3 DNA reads TGCGCCAGCAGCTTGGCCGGCGGCCAGACTAATGAAAAACTGTTTTTT. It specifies CASSLAGGQTNEKLFF.

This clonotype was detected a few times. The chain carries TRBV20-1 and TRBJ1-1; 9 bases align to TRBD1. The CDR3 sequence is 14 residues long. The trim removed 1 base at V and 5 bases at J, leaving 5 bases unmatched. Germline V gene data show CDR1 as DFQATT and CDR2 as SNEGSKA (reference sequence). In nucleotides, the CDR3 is TGCAGTGCTAGAGCCGGGACAGGGCCAACTGAAGCTTTCTTT. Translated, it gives CSARAGTGPTEAFF.

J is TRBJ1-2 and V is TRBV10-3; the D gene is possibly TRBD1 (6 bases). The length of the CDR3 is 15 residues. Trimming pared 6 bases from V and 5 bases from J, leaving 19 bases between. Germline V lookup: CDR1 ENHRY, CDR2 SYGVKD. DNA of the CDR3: TGTGCCATCAGCCAAAAACAGGGCCAGGGGTATGGCTACACCTTC. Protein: CAISQKQGQGYGYTF.

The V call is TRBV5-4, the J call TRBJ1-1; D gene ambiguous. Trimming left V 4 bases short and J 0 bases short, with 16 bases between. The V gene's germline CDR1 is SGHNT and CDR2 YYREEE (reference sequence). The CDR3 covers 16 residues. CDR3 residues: CASSPTHYQMNTEAFF. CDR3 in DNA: TGTGCCAGCAGCCCCACACATTACCAGATGAACACTGAAGCTTTCTTT.

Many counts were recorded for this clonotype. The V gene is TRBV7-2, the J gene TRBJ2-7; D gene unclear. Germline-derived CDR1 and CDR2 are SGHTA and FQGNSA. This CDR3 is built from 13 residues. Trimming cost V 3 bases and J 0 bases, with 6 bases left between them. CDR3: CASSLASSYEQYF. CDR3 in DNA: TGTGCCAGCAGCTTGGCGAGCTCCTACGAGCAGTACTTC.

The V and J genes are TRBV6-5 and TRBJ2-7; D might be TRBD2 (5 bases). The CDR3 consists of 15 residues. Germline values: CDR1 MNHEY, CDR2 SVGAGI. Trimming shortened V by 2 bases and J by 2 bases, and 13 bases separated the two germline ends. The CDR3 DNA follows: TGTGCCAGCAGTTACAATCATCTCGGGACCTACGAGCAGTACTTC. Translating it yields CASSYNHLGTYEQYF.